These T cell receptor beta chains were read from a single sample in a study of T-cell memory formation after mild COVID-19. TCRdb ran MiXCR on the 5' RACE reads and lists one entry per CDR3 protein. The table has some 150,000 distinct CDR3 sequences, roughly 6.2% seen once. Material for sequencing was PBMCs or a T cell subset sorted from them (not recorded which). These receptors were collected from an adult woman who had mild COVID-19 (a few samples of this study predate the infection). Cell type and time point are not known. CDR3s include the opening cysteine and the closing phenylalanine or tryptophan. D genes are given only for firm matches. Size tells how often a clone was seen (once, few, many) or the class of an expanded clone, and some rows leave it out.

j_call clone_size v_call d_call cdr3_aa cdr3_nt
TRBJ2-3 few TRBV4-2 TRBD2 CASSQSSSGSRTDTQYF TGTGCCAGCAGCCAAAGCTCTAGCGGGAGCCGAACAGATACGCAGTATTTT
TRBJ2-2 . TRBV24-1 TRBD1 CATVGTGPGELFF TGTGCCACCGTGGGGACAGGGCCCGGGGAGCTGTTTTTT
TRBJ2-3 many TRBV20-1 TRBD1 CSVNPRDRGADTQYF TGCAGTGTAAATCCTCGGGACAGGGGAGCAGATACGCAGTATTTT
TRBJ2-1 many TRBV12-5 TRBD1 CASGFYRGSWDNEQFF TGTGCTAGTGGTTTTTACAGGGGCTCATGGGACAATGAGCAGTTCTTC
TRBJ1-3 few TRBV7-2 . CASSLVGGQAGNTIYF TGTGCCAGCAGCTTAGTAGGGGGGCAGGCTGGAAACACCATATATTTT
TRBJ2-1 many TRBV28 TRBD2 CASSLGTSGRKSYNEQFF TGTGCCAGCAGCCTCGGGACTAGCGGGAGAAAGTCATACAATGAGCAGTTCTTC
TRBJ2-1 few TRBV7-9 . CASSLGPGAHPEQFF TGTGCCAGCAGCTTAGGGCCGGGGGCCCACCCAGAGCAGTTCTTC
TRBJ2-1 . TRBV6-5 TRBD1 CASSYSTGASYLGNEQFF TGTGCCAGCAGTTACTCCACAGGGGCTAGCTACCTCGGTAATGAGCAGTTCTTC
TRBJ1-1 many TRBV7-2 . CASSFGLENTEAFF TGTGCCAGCAGCTTCGGACTCGAGAACACTGAAGCTTTCTTT
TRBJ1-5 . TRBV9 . CASSVGPEGNQPQHF TGTGCCAGCAGCGTGGGCCCGGAGGGCAATCAGCCCCAGCATTTT
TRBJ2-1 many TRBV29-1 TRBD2 CSVVPSGRGGQFF TGCAGCGTTGTCCCTAGCGGGAGAGGAGGGCAGTTCTTC
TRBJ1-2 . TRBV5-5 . CASSYRDSNGYTF TGTGCCAGCAGCTACAGGGACTCGAATGGCTACACCTTC
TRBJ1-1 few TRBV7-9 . CASSFAGGEAFF TGTGCCAGCAGTTTCGCGGGAGGTGAAGCTTTCTTT